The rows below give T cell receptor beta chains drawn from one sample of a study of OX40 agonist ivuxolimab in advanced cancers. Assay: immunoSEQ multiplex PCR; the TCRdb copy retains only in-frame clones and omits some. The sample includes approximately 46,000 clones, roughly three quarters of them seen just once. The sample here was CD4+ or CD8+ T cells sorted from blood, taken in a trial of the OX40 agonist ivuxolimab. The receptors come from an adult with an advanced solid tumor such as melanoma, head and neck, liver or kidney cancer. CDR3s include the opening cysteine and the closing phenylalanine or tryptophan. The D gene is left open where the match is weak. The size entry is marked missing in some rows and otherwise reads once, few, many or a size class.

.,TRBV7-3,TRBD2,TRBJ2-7,CASSLGNGGRGEQYF,TGTGCCAGCAGCTTAGGCAATGGCGGGAGAGGCGAGCAGTACTTC
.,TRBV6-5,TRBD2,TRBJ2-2,CASSYWAGANTGELFF,TGTGCCAGCAGTTACTGGGCGGGGGCGAACACCGGGGAGCTGTTTTTT
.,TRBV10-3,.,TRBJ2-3,CAIRGPSTDTQYF,TGTGCCATCAGGGGTCCTAGCACAGATACGCAGTATTTT
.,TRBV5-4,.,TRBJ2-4,CASSLYRMAQNIQYF,TGTGCCAGCAGCTTATACAGGATGGCCCAAAACATTCAGTACTTC
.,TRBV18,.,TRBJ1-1,CASSPSGDAEAFF,TGTGCCAGCTCACCGAGCGGGGACGCTGAAGCTTTCTTT
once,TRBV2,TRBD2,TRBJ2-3,CASRRRAGEDTDTQYF,TGTGCCAGCCGAAGGCGGGCGGGAGAAGACACAGATACGCAGTATTTT
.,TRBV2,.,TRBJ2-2,CASKGVAGVMNTGELFF,TGTGCCAGCAAAGGGGTGGCAGGGGTGATGAACACCGGGGAGCTGTTTTTT
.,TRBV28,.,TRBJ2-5,CASSFWGSTETQYF,TGTGCCAGCAGTTTTTGGGGATCGACGGAGACCCAGTACTTC
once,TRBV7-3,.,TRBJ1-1,CASSIGTPSAEAFF,TGTGCCAGCAGCATCGGGACACCGAGTGCCGAAGCTTTCTTT
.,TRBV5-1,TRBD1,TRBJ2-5,CASSLASGQGKGETQYF,TGCGCCAGCAGCTTGGCCTCGGGACAGGGGAAAGGAGAGACCCAGTACTTC
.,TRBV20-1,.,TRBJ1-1,CTRQLNTEAFF,TGCACCCGACAGCTCAACACTGAAGCTTTCTTT
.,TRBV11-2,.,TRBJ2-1,CASSLRDSYNEQFF,TGTGCCAGCAGCCTGCGGGACTCCTACAATGAGCAGTTCTTC
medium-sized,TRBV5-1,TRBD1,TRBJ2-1,CASTGTGPYNEQFF,TGCGCCAGCACCGGGACAGGGCCCTACAATGAGCAGTTCTTC
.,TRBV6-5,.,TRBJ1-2,CASIGQPAYGYTF,TGTGCCAGCATTGGACAGCCCGCCTATGGCTACACCTTC
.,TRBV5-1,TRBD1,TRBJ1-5,CASSSGQGNQPQHF,TGCGCCAGCAGCTCCGGACAGGGTAATCAGCCCCAGCATTTT
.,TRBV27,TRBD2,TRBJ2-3,CASSPMVRLAVLRKGTDTQYF,TGTGCCAGCAGCCCAATGGTGAGACTAGCGGTCCTTAGGAAGGGCACAGATACGCAGTATTTT
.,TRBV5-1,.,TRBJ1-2,CASSGFGTSYGYTF,TGCGCCAGCAGCGGCTTCGGGACCTCTTATGGCTACACCTTC
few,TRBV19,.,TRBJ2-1,CASSKNGAQRGNEQFF,TGTGCCAGTAGTAAAAACGGGGCTCAGAGAGGCAATGAGCAGTTCTTC
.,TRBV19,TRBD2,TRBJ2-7,CASSGRLSSGRPYEQYF,TGTGCCAGTAGTGGCCGGTTGTCTAGCGGGAGACCCTACGAGCAGTACTTC
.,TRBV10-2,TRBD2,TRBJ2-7,CASSESKTSGRIYEQYF,TGCGCCAGCAGTGAGTCGAAAACTAGCGGGAGGATCTACGAGCAGTACTTC
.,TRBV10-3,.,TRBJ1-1,CAIRPVGANTEAFF,TGTGCCATCAGACCAGTGGGGGCCAACACTGAAGCTTTCTTT
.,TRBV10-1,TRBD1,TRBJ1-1,CASTRQGAPGNTEAFF,TGCGCCAGCACCAGACAGGGGGCTCCGGGGAACACTGAAGCTTTCTTT
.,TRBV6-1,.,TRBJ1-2,CASGSYPGYNYGYTF,TGTGCCAGCGGTAGTTACCCGGGGTATAACTATGGCTACACCTTC
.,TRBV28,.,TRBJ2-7,CASSFVRRGGYPYEQYF,TGTGCCAGCAGTTTCGTCCGTCGGGGTGGCTACCCCTACGAGCAGTACTTC
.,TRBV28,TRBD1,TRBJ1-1,CASSLLQGMGTITEAFF,TGTGCCAGCAGTTTATTACAGGGGATGGGGACGATCACTGAAGCTTTCTTT
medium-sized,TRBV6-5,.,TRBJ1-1,CASTRPGFEAFF,TGTGCCAGCACGAGACCCGGATTTGAAGCTTTCTTT
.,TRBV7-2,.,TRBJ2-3,CASSLVVATDTQYF,TGTGCCAGCAGCTTAGTGGTGGCCACAGATACGCAGTATTTT
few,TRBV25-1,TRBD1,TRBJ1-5,CASSDTGGSNQPQHF,TGTGCCAGCAGTGATACAGGGGGTAGCAATCAGCCCCAGCATTTT
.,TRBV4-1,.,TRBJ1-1,CASSLWGGNTEAFF,TGCGCCAGCAGCCTGTGGGGGGGGAACACTGAAGCTTTCTTT
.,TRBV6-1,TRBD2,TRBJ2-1,CASSNGGGPLLEQFF,TGTGCCAGCAGCAACGGGGGAGGGCCATTACTTGAGCAGTTCTTC
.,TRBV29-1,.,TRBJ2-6,CSVSWGRTGANVLTF,TGCAGCGTTTCCTGGGGGCGTACCGGGGCCAACGTCCTGACTTTC
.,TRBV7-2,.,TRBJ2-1,CASSLAGTNYNEQFF,TGTGCCAGCAGCTTAGCCGGGACCAACTACAATGAGCAGTTCTTC
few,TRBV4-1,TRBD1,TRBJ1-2,CASSQDSQGAQVDGYTF,TGCGCCAGCAGCCAAGATTCGCAGGGGGCGCAGGTTGATGGCTACACCTTC